This T cell receptor beta chain was retrieved from a study of cytomegalovirus exposure and HLA in healthy donors. General study points: An assumption of roughly uniform sequencing depth across donors underlay the presence/absence analyses.

A word on this clone: Its target is unknown.

It was with 60 Vbeta and 13 Jbeta primers that the PCR ran. Measured with immunoSEQ multiplex PCR; TCRdb has only the in-frame clones, and not every one. The sample consists of 150,000 to 200,000 clones, 70% to 80% of them appearing once. V was clipped by 6 bases and J by 0 bases; unmatched bases: 5. CDR3 length: 16 residues. The germline CDR1 and CDR2 sequences are SNHLY and FYNNEI. The TCR originated in a woman aged 30 to 39 in good health and CMV-seropositive. The sequencing input was PBMCs. The chain carries TRBV2 and TRBJ2-1; 10 bases match TRBD2. Written as DNA, the CDR3 is TGTGCCAGCAGACGTAGCGGGGGGAGCTCCTACAATGAGCAGTTCTTC. Amino acids: CASRRSGGSSYNEQFF.